This T cell receptor beta chain was captured by sequencing in a study of T cells after yellow fever vaccination. Study information: Preparing low-cell-number fractions relied on SMART-Seq v4 Ultra Low Input.

Study-level points and caveats: Clonotypes appearing in both CD4 and CD8 compartments existed, and their share was small. Post-booster repertoires again held most primary-vaccination clones (roughly 96% CD4, roughly 89% CD8). The secondary response showed a weaker magnitude and a faster peak, day 5 versus 15.

TCRdb re-derived calls from the 5' RACE reads in MiXCR, one entry per CDR3 protein. The table records more than 300,000 distinct CDR3 sequences, roughly 10% of them present only once. This clonotype was observed a handful of times. The antigen is undetermined. The CDR3 sequence is 11 residues long. Germline CDR1 is SQVTM and CDR2 is ANQGSEA. The V end was cut by 7 bases, the J end by 1 base, with 7 bases between. Sequencing used CD4+ T cells sorted from PBMCs, obtained 45 days after the yellow fever booster vaccination. The chain recombines TRBV29-1 with TRBJ1-1; possibly TRBD1 for D (6 bases). The source of this sequence is a man aged 18 to 30 who received the YFV17D yellow fever vaccine. CDR3 loop: CSGGQNTEAFF. The CDR3 nucleotides are TGCAGCGGGGGACAGAACACTGAAGCTTTCTTT.